What follows describes a single T cell receptor beta chain. This clonotype was detected ten times or more. Its antigen specificity is not known. No much larger clonotype is one base removed from it; base qualities were not supplied. The entry originates in a study of T cell repertoires in cytomegalovirus infection (dated by TCRdb to about 2019). Notes on the research overall: Because public TCR beta signatures pointed to carriage of CMV infection together with the matching HLA type, the HLA type of each donor mattered for the analysis. Study-wide conclusions, independent of this receptor: In both this cohort and an independent cohort of more than 350 donors, the cumulative frequency of public TCR beta family members distinguished carriers of CMV infection plus the relevant HLA type. In the ex vivo response, HLA-C-restricted CMV-specific TCR beta clonotypes were dominant, and in two of eight donors the single most frequent clonotype came from this HLA-C-restricted group.

V has 5 bases trimmed and J has 6 bases trimmed; junction bases matching no gene number 9. The cysteine opens and the phenylalanine closes a CDR3 of 14 amino acids. The sequence is cut down to CDR3 DNA, 42 bases in frame from base 1. The germline V gene sets CDR1 to SGHTA and CDR2 to FQGTGA. Reads for this sample came from an Illumina HiSeq 1500. Clones were called with MiXCR by TCRdb after fastp trimmed the public reads at Q25, and only in-frame beta chains were retained. CDR3 protein sequences are deduplicated, and each keeps its most common genes and DNA. This sample gives hundreds of thousands of distinct CDR3 sequences in total; roughly a tenth of them show up just once. Less than 3% of the sample is taken by the ten largest.

The rearrangement joined TRBV7-3 to TRBJ1-2; 7 of the junction bases match TRBD1. The TCR sequence derives from a human donor in good health (CMV status not recorded). Some clones in this sample may be carry-over from other donors' samples. Sequenced input: PBMCs. The DNA sequence is TGTGCCAGCAGCCCCGGACAGGCGAGGGATGGCTACACCTTC. It is translated as CASSPGQARDGYTF.